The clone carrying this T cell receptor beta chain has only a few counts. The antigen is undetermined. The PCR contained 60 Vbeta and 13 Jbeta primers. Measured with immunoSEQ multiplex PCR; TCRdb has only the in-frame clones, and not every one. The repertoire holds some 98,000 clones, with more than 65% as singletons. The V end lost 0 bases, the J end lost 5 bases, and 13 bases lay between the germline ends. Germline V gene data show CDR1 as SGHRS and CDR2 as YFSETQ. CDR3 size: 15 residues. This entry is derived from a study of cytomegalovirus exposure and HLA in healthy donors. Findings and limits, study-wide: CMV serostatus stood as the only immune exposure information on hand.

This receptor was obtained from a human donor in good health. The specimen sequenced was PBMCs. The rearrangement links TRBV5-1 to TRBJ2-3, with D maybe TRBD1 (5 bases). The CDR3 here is CASSLAAGSIDTQYF. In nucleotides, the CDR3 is TGCGCCAGCAGCTTGGCTGCAGGGTCTATAGATACGCAGTATTTT.